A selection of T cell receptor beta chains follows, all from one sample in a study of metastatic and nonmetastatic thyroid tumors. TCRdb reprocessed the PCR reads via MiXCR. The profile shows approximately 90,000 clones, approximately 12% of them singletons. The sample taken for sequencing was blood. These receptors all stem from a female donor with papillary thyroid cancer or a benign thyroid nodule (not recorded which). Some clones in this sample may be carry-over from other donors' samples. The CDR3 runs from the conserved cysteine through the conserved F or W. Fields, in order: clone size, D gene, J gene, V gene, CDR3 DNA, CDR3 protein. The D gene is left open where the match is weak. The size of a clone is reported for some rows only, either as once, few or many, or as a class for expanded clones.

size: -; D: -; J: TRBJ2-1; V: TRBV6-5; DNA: TGTGCCAGCATCCGCATAGAGCTAGCAGGTCGCGTAAATGAGCAGTTCTTC; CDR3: CASIRIELAGRVNEQFF
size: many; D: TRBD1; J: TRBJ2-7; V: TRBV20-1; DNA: TGCAGTGCCGAGGGGGCCCCCTACGAGCAGTACTTC; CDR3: CSAEGAPYEQYF
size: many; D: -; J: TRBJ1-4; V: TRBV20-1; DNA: TGCAGTGCTAGCATCAGGGGCCTTAATGAAAAACTGTTTTTT; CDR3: CSASIRGLNEKLFF
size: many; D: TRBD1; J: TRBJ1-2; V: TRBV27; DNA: TGTGCCAGCAGGGGACAGAATTACTATGGCTACACCTTC; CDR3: CASRGQNYYGYTF
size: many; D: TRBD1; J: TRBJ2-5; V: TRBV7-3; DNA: TGTGCCAGCAGCTTAAGAAGCCGCGGGGACAGGGGGAACGAGACCCAGTACTTC; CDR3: CASSLRSRGDRGNETQYF
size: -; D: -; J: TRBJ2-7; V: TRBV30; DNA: TGTGCCTGGAGTCCCGGAGGAGGGGGCGAGCAGTACTTC; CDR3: CAWSPGGGGEQYF
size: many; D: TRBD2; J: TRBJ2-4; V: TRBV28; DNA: TGTGCCAGCAGTTTATCAAATCCCGGGGCTAGCGGGAGGGGGGCCAAAAACATTCAGTACTTC; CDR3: CASSLSNPGASGRGAKNIQYF
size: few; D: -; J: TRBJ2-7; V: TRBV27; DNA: TGTGCCAGTACAAATTGGGCCGGGTTCGAGCAGTACTTC; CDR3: CASTNWAGFEQYF
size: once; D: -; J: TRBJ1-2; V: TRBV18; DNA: TGTGCCAGCTCACCACAAAGAAGCTTATATGGCTACACCTTC; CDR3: CASSPQRSLYGYTF
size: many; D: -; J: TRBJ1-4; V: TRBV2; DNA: TGTGCCAGCAGCCCCCGTGAAAAACTGTTTTTT; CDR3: CASSPREKLFF
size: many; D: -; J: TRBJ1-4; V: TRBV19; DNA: TGTGCCAGTAAAAAAACCCAAGGAGCAACTAATGAAAAACTGTTTTTT; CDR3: CASKKTQGATNEKLFF
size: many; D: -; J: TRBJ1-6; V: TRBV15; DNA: TGTGCCACCAGCAGGGATGATTCACCCCTCCACTTT; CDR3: CATSRDDSPLHF
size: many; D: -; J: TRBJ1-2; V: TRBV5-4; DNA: TGTGCCAGCAGCCCGAACGGGCCCGCGACGAAGGGCTACACCTTC; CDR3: CASSPNGPATKGYTF
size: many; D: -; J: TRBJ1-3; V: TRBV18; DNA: TGTGCCAGCTCTCCGGAGTTATTAACTGGAAACACCATATATTTT; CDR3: CASSPELLTGNTIYF
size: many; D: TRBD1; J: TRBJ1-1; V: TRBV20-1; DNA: TGCAGTGCTACGCGACAGGGAAGGACTGAAGCTTTCTTT; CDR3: CSATRQGRTEAFF
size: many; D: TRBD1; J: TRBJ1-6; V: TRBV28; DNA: TGTGCCAGCAGGGGGGAGACAGGGATTAGTTCACCCCTCCACTTT; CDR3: CASRGETGISSPLHF
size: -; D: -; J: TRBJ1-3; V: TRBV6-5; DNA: TGTGCCAGCAGTCACTCGGGGGGGGGAGGAAACACCATATATTTT; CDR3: CASSHSGGGGNTIYF
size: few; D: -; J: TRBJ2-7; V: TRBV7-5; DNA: -; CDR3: CISVSEASSGQEIPYEQYF
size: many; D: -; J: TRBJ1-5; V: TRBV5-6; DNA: TGTGCCAGCAGCTTAGGGACGGGCAATCAGCCCCAGCATTTT; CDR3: CASSLGTGNQPQHF
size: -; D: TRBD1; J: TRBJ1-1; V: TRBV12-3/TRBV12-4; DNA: TGTGCCAGCAGTTTAATGACAGGGCCAAAAGCTTTCTTT; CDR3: CASSLMTGPKAFF
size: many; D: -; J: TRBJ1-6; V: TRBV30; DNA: TGTGCCTGGGGACGGGGGAATTCACCCCTCCACTTT; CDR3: CAWGRGNSPLHF
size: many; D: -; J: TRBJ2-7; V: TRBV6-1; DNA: TGTGCCAGCAGTGAATCGAAGTACGAGCAGTACTTC; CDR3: CASSESKYEQYF
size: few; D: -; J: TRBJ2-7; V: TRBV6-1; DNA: TGTGCCAGCAGTGTCGGGCCGACCACCTACGAGCAGTACTTC; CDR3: CASSVGPTTYEQYF
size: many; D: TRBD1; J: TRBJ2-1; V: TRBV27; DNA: TGTGCCAGCAGTCCGGGGACAGGGGTGTACAATGAGCAGTTCTTC; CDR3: CASSPGTGVYNEQFF
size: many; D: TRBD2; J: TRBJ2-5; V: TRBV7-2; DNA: TGTGCCAGCAGCTTAGCGAGGGGGGGACTAGCATGGGCCCAGTACTTC; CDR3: CASSLARGGLAWAQYF
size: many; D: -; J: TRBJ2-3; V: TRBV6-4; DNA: TGTGCCAGCAGTGACTCGGCGTCGGGGGGCACAGATACGCAGTATTTT; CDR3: CASSDSASGGTDTQYF
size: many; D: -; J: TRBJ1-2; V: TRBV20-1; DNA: TGCAGTGCCCTGGACAGCGCGGATTACACCTTC; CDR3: CSALDSADYTF
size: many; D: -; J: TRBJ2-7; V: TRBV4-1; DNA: TGCGCCAGCAGCCAAGAATTTAGATCCTACGAGCAGTACTTC; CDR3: CASSQEFRSYEQYF